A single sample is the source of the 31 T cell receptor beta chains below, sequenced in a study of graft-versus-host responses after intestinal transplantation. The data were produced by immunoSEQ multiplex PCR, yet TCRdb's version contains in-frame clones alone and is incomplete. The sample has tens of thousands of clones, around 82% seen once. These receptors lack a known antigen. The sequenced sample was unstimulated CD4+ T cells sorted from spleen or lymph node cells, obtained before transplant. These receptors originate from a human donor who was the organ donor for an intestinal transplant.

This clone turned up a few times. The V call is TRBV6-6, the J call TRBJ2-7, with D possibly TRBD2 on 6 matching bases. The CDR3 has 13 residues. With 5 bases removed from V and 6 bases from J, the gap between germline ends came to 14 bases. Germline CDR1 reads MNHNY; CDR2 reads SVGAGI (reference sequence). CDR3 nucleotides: TGTGCCAGCAGTCACGGGGGTCTAATCGAGCAGTACGTC. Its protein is CASSHGGLIEQYV.

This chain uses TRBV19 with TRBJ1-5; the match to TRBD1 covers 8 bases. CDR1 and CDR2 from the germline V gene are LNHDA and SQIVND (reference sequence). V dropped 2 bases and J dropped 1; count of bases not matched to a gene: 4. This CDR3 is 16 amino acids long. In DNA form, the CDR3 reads TGTGCCAGTAGTATACTCCGGACAGGGAGCAATCAGCCCCAGCATTTT. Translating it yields CASSILRTGSNQPQHF.

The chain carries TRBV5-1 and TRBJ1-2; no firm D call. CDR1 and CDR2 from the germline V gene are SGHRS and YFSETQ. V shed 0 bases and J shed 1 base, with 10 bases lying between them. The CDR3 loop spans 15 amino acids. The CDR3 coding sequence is TGCGCCAGCAGCTTGGGCGCCCGAGATAACTATGGCTACACCTTC. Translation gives CASSLGARDNYGYTF.

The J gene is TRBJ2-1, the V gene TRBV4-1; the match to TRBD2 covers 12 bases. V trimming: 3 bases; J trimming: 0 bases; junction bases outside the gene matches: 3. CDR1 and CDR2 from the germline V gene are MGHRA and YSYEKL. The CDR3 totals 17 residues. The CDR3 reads CASSHPSGGASYNEQFF. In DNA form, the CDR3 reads TGCGCCAGCAGCCACCCTAGCGGGGGGGCCTCCTACAATGAGCAGTTCTTC.

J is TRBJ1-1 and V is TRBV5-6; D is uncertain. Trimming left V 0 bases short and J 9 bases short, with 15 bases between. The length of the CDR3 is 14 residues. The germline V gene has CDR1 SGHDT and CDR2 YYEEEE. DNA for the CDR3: TGTGCCAGCAGCTTGGTCGGGAGGCAGTTTCAAGCTTTCTTT. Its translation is CASSLVGRQFQAFF.

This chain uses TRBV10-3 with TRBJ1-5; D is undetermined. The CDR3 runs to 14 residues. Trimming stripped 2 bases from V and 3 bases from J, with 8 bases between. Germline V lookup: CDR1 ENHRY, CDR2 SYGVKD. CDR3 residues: CAISEGRANQPQHF. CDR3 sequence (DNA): TGTGCCATCAGTGAGGGGAGGGCCAATCAGCCCCAGCATTTT.

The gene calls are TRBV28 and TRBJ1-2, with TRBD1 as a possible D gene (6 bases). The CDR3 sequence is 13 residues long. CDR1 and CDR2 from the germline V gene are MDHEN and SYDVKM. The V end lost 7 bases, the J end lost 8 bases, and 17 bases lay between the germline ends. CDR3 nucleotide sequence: TGTGCCAGCAAATCAGGCAGGGGCTCCGGCTACACCTTC. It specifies CASKSGRGSGYTF.

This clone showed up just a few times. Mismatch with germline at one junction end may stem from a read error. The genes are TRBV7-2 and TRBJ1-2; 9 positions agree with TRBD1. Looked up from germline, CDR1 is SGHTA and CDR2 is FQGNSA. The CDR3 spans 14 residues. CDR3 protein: CASSYPGQGDIGPF. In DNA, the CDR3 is TGTGCCAGCAGTTATCCGGGACAGGGAGACATTGGCCCCTTC.

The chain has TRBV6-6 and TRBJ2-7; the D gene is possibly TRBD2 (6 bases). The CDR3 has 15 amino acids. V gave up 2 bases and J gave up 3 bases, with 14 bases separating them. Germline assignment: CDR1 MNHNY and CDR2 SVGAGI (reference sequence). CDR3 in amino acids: CASSYRRGGNYEQYV. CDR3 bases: TGTGCCAGCAGTTACAGGCGGGGCGGAAACTACGAGCAGTACGTC.

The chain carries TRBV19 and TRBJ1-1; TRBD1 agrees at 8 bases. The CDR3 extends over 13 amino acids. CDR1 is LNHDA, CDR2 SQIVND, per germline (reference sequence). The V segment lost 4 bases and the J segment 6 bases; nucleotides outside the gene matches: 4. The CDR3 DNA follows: TGTGCCAGTAGTAACGGACAGGGCGCTGAAGCTTTCTTT. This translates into CASSNGQGAEAFF.

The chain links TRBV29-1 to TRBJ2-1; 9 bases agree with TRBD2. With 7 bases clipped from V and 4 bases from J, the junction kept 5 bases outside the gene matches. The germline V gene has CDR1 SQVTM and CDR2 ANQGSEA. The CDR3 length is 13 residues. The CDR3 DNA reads TGCAGCGGAGCGGGGGGAGAATACAATGAGCAGTTCTTC. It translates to CSGAGGEYNEQFF.

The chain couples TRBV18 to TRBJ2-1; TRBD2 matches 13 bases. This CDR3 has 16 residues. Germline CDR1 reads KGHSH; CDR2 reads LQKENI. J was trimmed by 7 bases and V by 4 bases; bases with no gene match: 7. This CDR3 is CASSQLAGGPENEQFF. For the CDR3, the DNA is TGTGCCAGCTCACAACTAGCGGGGGGGCCGGAGAATGAGCAGTTCTTC. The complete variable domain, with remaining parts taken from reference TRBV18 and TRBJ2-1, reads NAGVMQNPRHLVRRRGQEARLRCSPMKGHSHVYWYRQLPEEGLKFMVYLQKENIIDESGMPKERFSAEFPKEGPSILRIQQVVRGDSAAYFCASSQLAGGPENEQFFGPGTRLTVL.

CDR3: CASSSGGGGGTDTQYF. CDR3 nucleotides: TGCGCCAGCAGCTCGGGAGGGGGGGGAGGCACAGATACGCAGTATTTT. The chain uses TRBV5-1 and TRBJ2-3; 8 positions match TRBD2. Trimming took 3 bases from V and 1 from J; bases not matched to a gene: 7. The germline V gene has CDR1 SGHRS and CDR2 YFSETQ. CDR3 length equals 16 residues.

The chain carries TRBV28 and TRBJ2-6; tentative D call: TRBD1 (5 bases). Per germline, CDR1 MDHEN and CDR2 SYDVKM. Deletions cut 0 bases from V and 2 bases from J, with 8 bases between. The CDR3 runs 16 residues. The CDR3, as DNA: TGTGCCAGCAGTTTATGGTCAGGGACTGGGGCCAACGTCCTGACTTTC. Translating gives CASSLWSGTGANVLTF.

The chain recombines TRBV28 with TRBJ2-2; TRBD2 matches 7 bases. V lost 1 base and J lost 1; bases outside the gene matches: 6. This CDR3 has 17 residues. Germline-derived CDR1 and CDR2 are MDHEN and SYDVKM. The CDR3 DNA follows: TGTGCCAGCAGTTTATCGGGGGGTATAGGGAACACCGGGGAGCTGTTTTTT. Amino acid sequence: CASSLSGGIGNTGELFF.

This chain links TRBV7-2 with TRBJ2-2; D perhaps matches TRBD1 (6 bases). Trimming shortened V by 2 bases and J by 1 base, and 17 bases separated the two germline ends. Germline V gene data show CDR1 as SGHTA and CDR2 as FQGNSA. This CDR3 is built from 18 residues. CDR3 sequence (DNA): TGTGCCAGCAGCTTAAACCCCCCGGCCAGGGGGAACACCGGGGAGCTGTTTTTT. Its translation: CASSLNPPARGNTGELFF.

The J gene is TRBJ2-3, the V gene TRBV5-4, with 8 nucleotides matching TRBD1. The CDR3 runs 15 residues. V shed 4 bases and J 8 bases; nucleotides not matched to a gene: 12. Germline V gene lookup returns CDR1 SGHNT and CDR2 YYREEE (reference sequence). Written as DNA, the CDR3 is TGTGCCAGCAGCCCCGGGACAGGAGGACCTGGTACGCAGTATTTT. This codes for CASSPGTGGPGTQYF.

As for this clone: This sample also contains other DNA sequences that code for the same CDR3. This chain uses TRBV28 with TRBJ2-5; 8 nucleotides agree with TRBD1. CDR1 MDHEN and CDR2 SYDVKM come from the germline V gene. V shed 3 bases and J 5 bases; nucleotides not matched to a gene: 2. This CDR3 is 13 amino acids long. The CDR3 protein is CASSLQGAETQYF. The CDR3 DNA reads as TGTGCCAGCAGTTTGCAGGGGGCCGAGACCCAGTACTTC.

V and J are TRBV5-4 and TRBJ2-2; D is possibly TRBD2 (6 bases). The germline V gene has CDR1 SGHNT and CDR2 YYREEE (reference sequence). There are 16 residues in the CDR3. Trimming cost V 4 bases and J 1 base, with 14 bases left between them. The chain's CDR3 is CASSRSSVRNTGELFF. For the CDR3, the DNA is TGTGCCAGCAGCCGATCTAGCGTGCGGAACACCGGGGAGCTGTTTTTT.

DNA for the CDR3: TGTGCCAGTAGTAGCCCTCTAGCGGGGGGGCTCGATACGCAGTATTTT. Residues: CASSSPLAGGLDTQYF. The chain uses TRBV19 and TRBJ2-3; the match to TRBD2 covers 12 bases. The V gene end was trimmed by 4 bases and the J gene end by 6 bases; junction bases not matched to a gene: 8. The CDR3 loop spans 16 amino acids. The germline V gene encodes CDR1 LNHDA and CDR2 SQIVND (reference sequence).

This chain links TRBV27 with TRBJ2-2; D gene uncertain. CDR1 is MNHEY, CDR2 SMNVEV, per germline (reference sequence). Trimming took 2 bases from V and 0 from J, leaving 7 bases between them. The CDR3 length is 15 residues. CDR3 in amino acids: CASSLRQANTGELFF. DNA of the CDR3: TGTGCCAGCAGTTTAAGGCAGGCGAACACCGGGGAGCTGTTTTTT.

The CDR3 bases are TGCGCCAGCAGCTTGGGGTTCGGGATAACGAGCGCTGAAGCTTTCTTT. It specifies CASSLGFGITSAEAFF. This chain uses TRBV5-1 with TRBJ1-1; D gene uncertain. Germline V CDR1 and CDR2: SGHRS, YFSETQ. V was pared by 0 bases and J by 6 bases, with 18 bases between. The CDR3 has 16 amino acids. The entire variable domain, with the rest obtained from reference TRBV5-1 and TRBJ1-1, is as follows: KAGVTQTPRYLIKTRGQQVTLSCSPISGHRSVSWYQQTPGQGLQFLFEYFSETQRNKGNFPGRFSGRQFSNSRSEMNVSTLELGDSALYLCASSLGFGITSAEAFFGQGTRLTVV.

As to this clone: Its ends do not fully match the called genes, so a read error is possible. The chain's CDR3 is CASSRDRGRETQYF. The CDR3 region has the DNA TGTGCTAGCAGCCGGGACAGGGGGAGAGAGACCCAGTACTTC. The chain joins TRBV7-7 to TRBJ2-5, with TRBD1 identical over 11 bases. The CDR3 has 14 residues. CDR1 and CDR2 (germline): SSHAT, FNYEAQ (reference sequence).

The CDR3 loop reads CASSETAGGPGANVLTF. CDR3 bases: TGCGCCAGCAGCGAAACGGCCGGGGGGCCGGGGGCCAACGTCCTGACTTTC. The chain links TRBV10-1 to TRBJ2-6, with D tentatively TRBD2 (7 bases). The CDR3 consists of 17 residues. The V and J ends lost 6 bases and 4 bases respectively, with 19 bases between them. Germline-derived CDR1 and CDR2 are WNHNN and SYGVQD (reference sequence).

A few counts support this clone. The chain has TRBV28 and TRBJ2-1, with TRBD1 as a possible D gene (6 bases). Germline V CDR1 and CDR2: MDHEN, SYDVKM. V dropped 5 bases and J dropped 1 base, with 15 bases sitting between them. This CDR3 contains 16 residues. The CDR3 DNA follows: TGTGCCAGCAGTCTCCAGGGGTCCCAGTCCTACAATGAGCAGTTCTTC. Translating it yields CASSLQGSQSYNEQFF.

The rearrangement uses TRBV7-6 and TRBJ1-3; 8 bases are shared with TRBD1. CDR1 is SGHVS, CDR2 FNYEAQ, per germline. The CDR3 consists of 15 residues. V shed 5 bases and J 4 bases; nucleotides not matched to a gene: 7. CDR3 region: CASSIRTGLGNTIYF. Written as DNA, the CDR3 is TGTGCCAGCAGCATCCGGACAGGGCTCGGAAACACCATATATTTT.

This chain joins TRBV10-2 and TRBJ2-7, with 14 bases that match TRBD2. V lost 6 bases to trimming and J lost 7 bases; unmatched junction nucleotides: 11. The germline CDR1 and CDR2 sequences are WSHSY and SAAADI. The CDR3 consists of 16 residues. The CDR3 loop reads CASRPRLAGGPREQYV. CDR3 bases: TGCGCCAGCAGGCCTCGACTAGCGGGGGGGCCGAGGGAGCAGTACGTC.

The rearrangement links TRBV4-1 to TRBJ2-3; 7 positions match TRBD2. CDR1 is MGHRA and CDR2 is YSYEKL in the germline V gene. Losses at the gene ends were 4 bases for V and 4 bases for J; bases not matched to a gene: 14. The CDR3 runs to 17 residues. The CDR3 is CASSPRWTSGLPDTQYF. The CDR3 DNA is TGCGCCAGCAGCCCCCGGTGGACTAGTGGATTGCCAGATACGCAGTATTTT.

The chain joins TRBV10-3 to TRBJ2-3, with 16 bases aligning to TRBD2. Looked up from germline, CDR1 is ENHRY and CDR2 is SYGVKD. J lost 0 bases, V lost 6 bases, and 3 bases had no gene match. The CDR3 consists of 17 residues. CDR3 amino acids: CAIRPGLAGGSTDTQYF. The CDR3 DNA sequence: TGTGCCATCAGGCCGGGACTAGCGGGGGGGAGCACAGATACGCAGTATTTT.

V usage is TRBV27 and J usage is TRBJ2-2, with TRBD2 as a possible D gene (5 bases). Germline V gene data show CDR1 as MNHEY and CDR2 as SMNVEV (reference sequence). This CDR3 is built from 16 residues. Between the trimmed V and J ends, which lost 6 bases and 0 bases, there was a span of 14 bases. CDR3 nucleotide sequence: TGTGCCAGCAGGCGTGCCGGACTCGCGAACACCGGGGAGCTGTTTTTT. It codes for CASRRAGLANTGELFF.

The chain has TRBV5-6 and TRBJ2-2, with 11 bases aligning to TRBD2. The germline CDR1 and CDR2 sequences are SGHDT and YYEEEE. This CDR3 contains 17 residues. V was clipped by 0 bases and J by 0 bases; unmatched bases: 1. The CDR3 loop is CASSLVAGGTNTGELFF. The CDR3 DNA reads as TGTGCCAGCAGCTTGGTAGCGGGGGGGACGAACACCGGGGAGCTGTTTTTT.